Shown below are 14 T cell receptor beta chains from a single sample sequenced in a study of identical twins. TCRdb analysed the 5' RACE reads with MiXCR anew, one entry per CDR3 protein. The table has around 490,000 distinct CDR3 sequences, roughly 15% seen once. These same data were also listed under a study on yellow fever vaccine responses in identical twins.

Sequenced input: CD4+ T cells sorted from blood. All receptors derive from a woman younger than 35 in good health.

This clonotype was found a few times. This sequence joins TRBV12-3 or TRBV12-4 and TRBJ1-3; TRBD1 matches at 7 bases. CDR3 size: 16 residues. With 5 bases clipped from V and 4 bases from J, the junction kept 11 bases outside the gene matches. CDR3 protein: CASSPPHRGRGNTIYF. CDR3 nucleotides: TGTGCCAGCAGTCCACCTCACAGGGGAAGGGGAAACACCATATATTTT.

The J gene is TRBJ1-4, the V gene TRBV12-3 or TRBV12-4; 7 nucleotides match TRBD1. CDR3 length: 21 amino acids. Trimming took 3 bases from V and 0 from J; bases not matched to a gene: 19. The CDR3 reads CASSFQTVRQGVLATNEKLFF. CDR3 sequence (DNA): TGTGCCAGCAGTTTCCAGACAGTGCGACAGGGAGTCCTTGCAACTAATGAAAAACTGTTTTTT.

In its sample, this clonotype was seen many times. J is TRBJ2-1 and V is TRBV12-3 or TRBV12-4, with TRBD2 identical over 7 bases. CDR3 length equals 13 residues. Trimming took 0 bases from V and 7 from J; bases not matched to a gene: 0. As DNA, the CDR3 is TGTGCCAGCAGTTTAGCGCGGGGGAATGAGCAGTTCTTC. This translates into CASSLARGNEQFF.

The chain carries TRBV28 and TRBJ1-1, with TRBD1 identical over 8 bases. The CDR3 runs 12 residues. Losses at the gene ends were 5 bases for V and 11 bases for J; bases not matched to a gene: 7. The V gene's germline CDR1 is MDHEN and CDR2 SYDVKM. This CDR3 reads CASSPTTGAAFF. DNA for the CDR3: TGTGCCAGCAGTCCCACGACAGGGGCGGCTTTCTTT.

V is TRBV5-1 and J is TRBJ2-2; D remains unclear. Trimming stripped 5 bases from V and 3 bases from J, with 11 bases between. Germline CDR1 is SGHRS and CDR2 is YFSETQ. The CDR3 is 14 amino acids. The CDR3, as DNA: TGCGCCAGCAGAATCTCCCCCGACACCGGGGAGCTGTTTTTT. This sequence encodes CASRISPDTGELFF.

This clonotype was observed many times. The chain is built from TRBV5-6 and TRBJ1-1; maybe TRBD1 (5 bases). V shed 0 bases and J shed 0 bases, with 18 bases lying between them. The germline V gene encodes CDR1 SGHDT and CDR2 YYEEEE. This CDR3 has 18 residues. CDR3 in DNA: TGTGCCAGCAGCTTGGGCCCCGGGACGGGATTTTTGAACACTGAAGCTTTCTTT. It specifies CASSLGPGTGFLNTEAFF. Full variable domain (outside the CDR3, taken from reference TRBV5-6 and TRBJ1-1): DAGVTQSPTHLIKTRGQQVTLRCSPKSGHDTVSWYQQALGQGPQFIFQYYEEEERQRGNFPDRFSGHQFPNYSSELNVNALLLGDSALYLCASSLGPGTGFLNTEAFFGQGTRLTVV.

V usage is TRBV7-9 and J usage is TRBJ1-2; D unresolved. V lost 1 base to trimming and J lost 3 bases, with 9 bases between them. The V gene's germline CDR1 is SEHNR and CDR2 FQNEAQ (reference sequence). The CDR3 is 14 residues long. In nucleotides, the CDR3 is TGTGCCAGCAGCTTAGTCCTGGAAGACTATGGCTACACCTTC. This translates into CASSLVLEDYGYTF.

The rearrangement links TRBV5-1 to TRBJ2-1; the match to TRBD1 covers 8 bases. Per germline, CDR1 SGHRS and CDR2 YFSETQ. Unmatched junction bases numbered 6, after V lost 4 bases and J lost 0 bases. The CDR3 length is 16 residues. The CDR3 region is CASSTRQGISYNEQFF. In DNA form, the CDR3 reads TGCGCCAGCAGCACCCGACAGGGGATCTCCTACAATGAGCAGTTCTTC.

This chain uses TRBV12-3 or TRBV12-4 with TRBJ1-2; 9 positions agree with TRBD1. V trimming: 7 bases; J trimming: 7 bases; junction bases outside the gene matches: 10. The length of the CDR3 is 14 residues. CDR3 amino acids: CASTGTGLYSGYTF. For the CDR3, the DNA is TGTGCCAGCACTGGGACAGGGCTGTATAGTGGCTACACCTTC.

This clonotype was observed a few times. The rearrangement joins TRBV3-1 to TRBJ2-2; 14 bases align to TRBD2. The germline gives CDR1 LGHDT, CDR2 YNNKEL (reference sequence). With 4 bases clipped from V and 0 bases from J, the junction kept 10 bases outside the gene matches. The CDR3 runs 20 residues. The CDR3 region has the DNA TGTGCCAGCAGCCCCAACGAACGGACTAGCGGGGGGACGAACACCGGGGAGCTGTTTTTT. This encodes CASSPNERTSGGTNTGELFF.

There are many counts of this clonotype. The chain joins TRBV29-1 to TRBJ1-1; a possible D gene is TRBD1 (5 bases). Trimming stripped 4 bases from V and 4 bases from J, with 16 bases between. The germline gives CDR1 SQVTM, CDR2 ANQGSEA. The CDR3 spans 14 residues. In DNA form, the CDR3 reads TGCAGCGTTGCCGCGGTTGCGGGGGGCACTGAAGCTTTCTTT. Translated: CSVAAVAGGTEAFF.

This clonotype has more than one count but fewer than ten. This rearrangement joins TRBV29-1 to TRBJ2-7; 7 bases map to TRBD1. The CDR3 length is 12 residues. The germline V gene has CDR1 SQVTM and CDR2 ANQGSEA. V lost 7 bases, J lost 4 bases, and 7 bases stayed unmatched. CDR3 residues: CSARDSKYEQYF. CDR3 DNA sequence: TGCAGCGCCCGGGACAGTAAGTACGAGCAGTACTTC.

In its sample, this clonotype was seen a few times. V gene TRBV6-1 combines with J gene TRBJ1-2, with 7 nucleotides matching TRBD1. Trimming removed 2 bases from V and 2 bases from J; junction bases left unmatched: 5. Germline-derived CDR1 and CDR2 are MNHNS and SASEGT. This CDR3 is built from 15 residues. The CDR3 coding sequence is TGTGCCAGCAGTGAACTGGGACAGTTGAACTATGGCTACACCTTC. Protein product: CASSELGQLNYGYTF.

The V call is TRBV5-6, the J call TRBJ2-3; 12 bases agree with TRBD1. The CDR3 has 19 residues. CDR1 and CDR2 (germline): SGHDT, YYEEEE. J gave up 3 bases and V 4 bases, and 15 bases lay outside the gene matches. The CDR3 DNA follows: TGTGCCAGCAGCCACAATTTGGGACCGGGACAGGGGGCAACAGATACGCAGTATTTT. This codes for CASSHNLGPGQGATDTQYF. Supplemented by reference TRBV5-6 and TRBJ2-3, the full variable domain reads DAGVTQSPTHLIKTRGQQVTLRCSPKSGHDTVSWYQQALGQGPQFIFQYYEEEERQRGNFPDRFSGHQFPNYSSELNVNALLLGDSALYLCASSHNLGPGQGATDTQYFGPGTRLTVL.